The source of this TCR beta chain is a study of blood T cell repertoires in COVID-19. At the level of the study: From the United States, Italy and Spain came samples of acute and convalescent COVID-19.

CDR3 length equals 14 residues. Looked up from germline, CDR1 is MNHEY and CDR2 is SVGAGI. V trimming: 6 bases; J trimming: 4 bases; junction bases outside the gene matches: 4. As for this clone: At the DNA level, this CDR3 is encoded by other sequences in the same sample as well.

The method was immunoSEQ multiplex PCR; TCRdb's version includes in-frame clones alone and lacks a portion of them. Of about 71,000 clones in the sample, more than 60% are singletons; the top ten hold 25% to 30%. Sequencing was carried out using peripheral blood. The chain is built from TRBV6-5 and TRBJ1-5; 9 nucleotides match TRBD1. This sequence was found in a woman older than 75 with active or convalescent COVID-19. CDR3 nucleotides: TGTGCCAGCAGGGGACAGGGAGGGAATCAGCCCCAGCATTTT. It codes for CASRGQGGNQPQHF.